This TCR beta chain was documented in a study of early T cells in non-severe SARS-CoV-2 infection. MiXCR, applied by TCRdb to the 5' RACE reads, yields one record per CDR3 protein. The sample records 35,000 to 50,000 distinct CDR3 sequences, approximately 5.9% being singletons. Whole-study results and caveats: Lookups in VDJdb leaned toward anti-spike CD8 responses and missed private and CD4 specificities.

This clonotype was detected many times. The antigen remains undetermined. CDR1 and CDR2 from the germline V gene are SGHDT and YYEEEE. The length of the CDR3 is 13 residues. The trim removed 3 bases at V and 7 bases at J, leaving 4 bases unmatched. The source is an adult who was a healthcare worker with PCR-confirmed SARS-CoV-2 infection or an uninfected control (not recorded which). The chain employs TRBV5-6 and TRBJ2-1, with 7 positions matching TRBD2. The sample here was whole blood, taken at baseline. In DNA form, the CDR3 reads TGTGCCAGCAGCTCCTGGACTAGAAATGAGCAGTTCTTC. The encoded protein is CASSSWTRNEQFF.